This TCR beta chain was captured in a study of beta chain features in type 1 diabetes. A note on this clone: Its target is unknown.

General study results and limits: There were fewer insertions and more deletions at the VDJ junctions of type 1 diabetes patients. Moderate yet significant TCRB CDR3 shortening was seen in Type 1 diabetes patients in all four CD4+ subsets. It was possible that PCR favored shorter templates, equally so in patients and controls.

This CDR3 spans 14 amino acids. From germline, CDR1 is MNHEY and CDR2 SMNVEV (reference sequence). Between the trimmed V and J ends, which lost 3 bases and 0 bases, there was a span of 5 bases. The study reverse transcribed the entire isolated RNA, so it sequenced expressed TCRB transcripts. The repertoire was sequenced with immunoSEQ multiplex PCR; TCRdb's copy has only in-frame clones and lacks some. The table includes around 250,000 clones, roughly 14% detected once. Sorting based on CD45RO/CCR7/CD25/CD127/CD95/CD27 separated CD4+ naive, central memory, regulatory and stem cell-like memory cells. Populations isolated by sorting all had purity greater than 98%.

The source is a man in his thirties or forties with type 1 diabetes. The chain carries TRBV27 and TRBJ1-4; D remains unclear. Sequenced material: naive CD4+ T cells from blood. This CDR3 is CASSLRATNEKLFF. In DNA form, the CDR3 reads TGTGCCAGCAGTTTGCGGGCAACTAATGAAAAACTGTTTTTT.